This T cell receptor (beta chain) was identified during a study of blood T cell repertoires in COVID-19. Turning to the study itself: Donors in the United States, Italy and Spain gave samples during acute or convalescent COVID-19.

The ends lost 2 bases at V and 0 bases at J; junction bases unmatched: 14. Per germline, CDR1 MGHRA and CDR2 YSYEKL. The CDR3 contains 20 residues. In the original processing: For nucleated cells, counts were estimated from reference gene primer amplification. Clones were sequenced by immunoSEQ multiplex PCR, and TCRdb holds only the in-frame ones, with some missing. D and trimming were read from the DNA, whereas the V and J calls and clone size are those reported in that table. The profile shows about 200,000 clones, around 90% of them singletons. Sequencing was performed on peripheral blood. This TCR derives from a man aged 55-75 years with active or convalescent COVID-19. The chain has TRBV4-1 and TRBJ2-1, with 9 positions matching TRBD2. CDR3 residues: CASSQPLGLAGLSSYNEQFF. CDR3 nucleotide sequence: TGCGCCAGCAGCCAACCCCTTGGGCTAGCGGGATTGAGCTCCTACAATGAGCAGTTCTTC.